The T cell receptor beta chain under discussion was sequenced for a study of identical twins. This clonotype was seen a few times. TCRdb redid the calling of the 5' RACE reads with MiXCR, one entry per CDR3 protein. The sample shows 1.5 million to 2 million distinct CDR3 sequences, about 30% of them seen only once. Germline V lookup: CDR1 SGHVS, CDR2 FQNEAQ. V was cut by 1 base and J by 0 bases, with 11 bases left in between. This CDR3 region has 16 residues. The rearrangement joins TRBV7-8 to TRBJ2-3; perhaps TRBD1 as D (6 bases). Input material: cord blood. The source of this sequence is a newborn girl in good health. CDR3: CASSLVVGASTDTQYF. The CDR3 DNA reads TGTGCCAGCAGCTTAGTGGTGGGGGCTAGCACAGATACGCAGTATTTT.